These 21 T cell receptor beta chains were sequenced from one sample in a study of T cell therapy product for transplant patients. The assay was immunoSEQ multiplex PCR, and TCRdb's table has in-frame clones only and misses some. The table lists 1,000 or so clones, 46% of them singletons, with nearly 35% in the top ten. Which antigens these TCRs recognize remains unknown. The sample label spelled out: approximately 19 nM rapamycin added during CMV-specific T-cell product expansion (Rapa-TCP). The label on this sample means: CMVpp65/IE-1-reactive T cells enriched by IFNgamma capture and expanded in vitro. PBMCs were stimulated approximately six hours with CMV pp65 and IE-1 peptide pools. After CMV stimulation, cells secreting IFNgamma were enriched by positive selection. Irradiated autologous feeders plus either IL-7/IL-15 or IL-2 supported the IFNgamma+ cells for about 20 days. What was sequenced was a sorted cell population cultured from PBMCs. The receptors shown here come from an adult in good health.

This clone was detected only a few times. The genes are TRBV5-1 and TRBJ2-2; the D gene is possibly TRBD2 (7 bases). This CDR3 spans 13 amino acids. V lost 3 bases and J 6 bases, leaving 9 bases between the germline ends. The germline V gene encodes CDR1 SGHRS and CDR2 YFSETQ. CDR3 bases: TGCGCCAGCAGCTCCGGGGGGCCCGGGGAGCTGTTTTTT. It codes for CASSSGGPGELFF.

This chain links TRBV5-1 with TRBJ2-1; TRBD2 matches 9 bases. Losses at the gene ends were 0 bases for V and 9 bases for J; bases not matched to a gene: 4. The CDR3 is 14 amino acids. Germline V CDR1 and CDR2: SGHRS, YFSETQ. Here the CDR3 reads CASSLGAGGFEQFF. The CDR3 bases are TGCGCCAGCAGCTTGGGGGCGGGGGGGTTTGAGCAGTTCTTC.

The V and J genes are TRBV6-1 and TRBJ2-7; TRBD2 matches 9 bases. CDR1 MNHNS and CDR2 SASEGT come from the germline V gene. The CDR3 length is 16 residues. V gave up 4 bases and J gave up 5 bases; unmatched junction bases: 12. In nucleotides, the CDR3 is TGTGCCAGCAGTGCTGTAGCGGGGGCTCCGTTCCACGAGCAGTACTTC. Translating it yields CASSAVAGAPFHEQYF.

The chain combines TRBV10-3 with TRBJ2-6; TRBD2 agrees at 11 bases. The CDR3 runs 17 residues. J lost 1 base, V lost 7 bases, and 6 bases had no gene match. Germline CDR1 and CDR2: ENHRY and SYGVKD. The CDR3 nucleotides are TGTGCCATCAACCATAGCGGGGGGGCGTCTGGGGCCAACGTCCTGACTTTC. Translation: CAINHSGGASGANVLTF.

The chain joins TRBV27 to TRBJ2-1, with 7 bases lining up with TRBD1. Germline CDR1 reads MNHEY; CDR2 reads SMNVEV (reference sequence). The CDR3 covers 18 residues. J lost 4 bases, V lost 3 bases, and 15 bases had no gene match. Written as DNA, the CDR3 is TGTGCCAGCAGTTTTTCCCAACAGGGGACGGGTGGGTACAATGAGCAGTTCTTC. As protein: CASSFSQQGTGGYNEQFF.

This chain links TRBV7-9 with TRBJ1-1; D is ambiguous. Trimming shortened V by 3 bases and J by 6 bases, and 2 bases separated the two germline ends. CDR3 size: 10 residues. The V gene's germline CDR1 is SEHNR and CDR2 FQNEAQ (reference sequence). The CDR3 spells CASSFAEAFF. CDR3 bases: TGTGCCAGCAGCTTCGCTGAAGCTTTCTTT.

This clone was detected once. V and J are TRBV6-5 and TRBJ2-1; D remains ambiguous. The CDR3 sequence is 13 residues long. Germline CDR1 MNHEY, CDR2 SVGAGI. The ends were cut back, 6 bases at V and 10 bases at J, with 16 bases in the middle. Written as DNA, the CDR3 is TGTGCCAGCAGCGGACGCCCTTCTCCCGAGCAGTTCTTC. It is translated as CASSGRPSPEQFF.

Within the sample, this clone is large. The genes are TRBV5-4 and TRBJ2-5; TRBD2 aligns across 8 bases. This CDR3 has 13 residues. The V and J ends lost 5 bases and 5 bases, in that order; junction bases with no gene match: 5. CDR1 is SGHNT and CDR2 is YYREEE in the germline V gene (reference sequence). The CDR3 loop is CASSTTGGETQYF. In DNA, the CDR3 is TGTGCCAGCAGTACCACGGGAGGGGAGACCCAGTACTTC.

The chain combines TRBV11-3 with TRBJ2-7; 8 bases fit TRBD1. The germline CDR1 and CDR2 sequences are SGHNT and YENEEA. V lost 4 bases and J lost 6; bases outside the gene matches: 11. The CDR3 totals 15 residues. CDR3 in DNA: TGTGCCAGCAGCTCCGGACAGGGAGAAGGGTCCGAGCAGTACTTC. Translating it yields CASSSGQGEGSEQYF.

This clone was seen only once. The chain carries TRBV11-3 and TRBJ2-5, with D possibly called TRBD1 or TRBD2 (6 bases each). This CDR3 contains 15 residues. Germline V gene data show CDR1 as SGHNT and CDR2 as YENEEA. V dropped 1 base and J dropped 2 bases, with 11 bases sitting between them. CDR3 loop: CASSLGGGSQETQYF. Here the CDR3 DNA reads TGTGCCAGCAGCTTAGGAGGGGGGTCTCAAGAGACCCAGTACTTC. The full variable domain, in which reference TRBV11-3 and TRBJ2-5 provide the parts outside the CDR3, is EAGVVQSPRYKIIEKKQPVAFWCNPISGHNTLYWYLQNLGQGPELLIRYENEEAVDDSQLPKDRFSAERLKGVDSTLKIQPAELGDSAVYLCASSLGGGSQETQYFGPGTRLLVL.

The chain employs TRBV6-5 and TRBJ2-7, with D possibly matching TRBD1 (5 bases). Germline loops: CDR1 MNHEY, CDR2 SVGAGI. The CDR3 totals 14 residues. V lost 6 bases and J 3 bases, leaving 15 bases between the germline ends. Here the CDR3 reads CASRRGRPHYEQYF. The CDR3 bases are TGTGCCAGCAGAAGGGGCAGACCTCACTACGAGCAGTACTTC.

This clone is labeled as large. Different DNA sequences within this sample yield the same CDR3. The chain has TRBV7-2 and TRBJ1-3; D not resolved. V shed 1 base and J shed 1 base, with 8 bases lying between them. Germline assignment: CDR1 SGHTA and CDR2 FQGNSA. The CDR3 is 15 amino acids. The CDR3 loop reads CASSLEAVSGNTIYF. The CDR3 nucleotides are TGTGCCAGCAGCTTAGAGGCGGTTTCTGGAAACACCATATATTTT.

Comments on this clone: Just one base apart from a much larger clone, this may be a read error. Other DNA sequences in this specimen translate into the identical CDR3. The chain has TRBV11-3 and TRBJ1-3, with D unresolved. Trimming took off 0 bases at V and 1 base at J, with 7 bases between the two ends. This CDR3 has 15 amino acids. The germline CDR1 and CDR2 sequences are SGHNT and YENEEA. As DNA, the CDR3 is TGTGCCAGCAGCTTAGAGGCGGTTTCTGGAAACACCATATATTTT. Protein sequence: CASSLEAVSGNTIYF.

The sample holds a few counts of this clone. The chain couples TRBV11-2 to TRBJ1-1; TRBD1 matches 8 bases. The CDR3 contains 15 residues. The V gene's germline CDR1 is SGHAT and CDR2 FQNNGV. The junction had 4 bases not matched to a gene; V was cut back by 2 bases and J by 2 bases. The CDR3 nucleotides read TGTGCCAGCAGCTTACAGGGGGCAAGAAACACTGAAGCTTTCTTT. Its protein product is CASSLQGARNTEAFF.

This clone rates as large. The CDR3 here is CAWSDTSSNYGYTF. The CDR3 coding sequence is TGTGCCTGGAGTGATACATCATCTAACTATGGCTACACCTTC. The V and J genes are TRBV30 and TRBJ1-2; D gene unclear. V was trimmed by 1 base and J by 0 bases, leaving 9 bases between them. The CDR3 has 14 residues. Germline CDR1 and CDR2: GTSNPN and SVGIG (reference sequence).

The genes are TRBV4-1 and TRBJ1-6, with D possibly matching TRBD1 (6 bases). The CDR3 totals 16 residues. Looked up from germline, CDR1 is MGHRA and CDR2 is YSYEKL. The ends were cut back, 4 bases at V and 5 bases at J, with 15 bases in the middle. DNA of the CDR3: TGCGCCAGCAGCCCAACTTCCTCAGGGGATAATTCACCCCTCCACTTT. Protein sequence: CASSPTSSGDNSPLHF.

This clone is categorized as medium-sized (0.01 to 0.1%). The chain recombines TRBV7-8 with TRBJ1-6; no clear D gene. V lost 5 bases, J lost 2 bases, and 10 bases lay in between. The CDR3 has 15 amino acids. Germline V gene lookup returns CDR1 SGHVS and CDR2 FQNEAQ. CDR3 loop: CASSDLKAYNSPLHF. The DNA of the CDR3 is TGTGCCAGCAGCGACCTTAAGGCCTATAATTCACCCCTCCACTTT.

The V gene is TRBV7-2, the J gene TRBJ1-1, with 7 positions matching TRBD1. The V and J ends lost 5 bases and 7 bases, in that order; junction bases with no gene match: 4. Looked up from germline, CDR1 is SGHTA and CDR2 is FQGNSA. This CDR3 region has 12 residues. The CDR3 bases are TGTGCCAGCAGCGAACAGGGGAATGAAGCTTTCTTT. It yields the protein CASSEQGNEAFF.

This clone has just a few counts. The chain uses TRBV6-1 and TRBJ2-1, with D perhaps TRBD2 (6 bases). V lost 6 bases to trimming and J lost 3 bases, with 9 bases between them. CDR1 is MNHNS and CDR2 is SASEGT in the germline V gene. The CDR3 has 13 amino acids. CDR3 amino acids: CASSGGLYNEQFF. The CDR3 region has the DNA TGTGCCAGCAGCGGGGGTCTCTACAATGAGCAGTTCTTC.

This clone occurred once. The chain couples TRBV6-4 to TRBJ2-1; TRBD2 matches 8 bases. The CDR3 runs 16 residues. The V gene's germline CDR1 is MRHNA and CDR2 SNTAGT. V gave up 2 bases and J gave up 6 bases; unmatched junction bases: 9. The CDR3 sequence: CASSDQRSSGVNEQFF. The CDR3 nucleotides are TGTGCCAGCAGTGACCAACGCAGTAGCGGGGTCAATGAGCAGTTCTTC.

This chain joins TRBV28 and TRBJ1-2; D might be TRBD1 (5 bases). V was shortened by 10 bases and J by 5 bases, with 20 bases between the two germline ends. The CDR3 runs to 14 residues. Germline V gene lookup returns CDR1 MDHEN and CDR2 SYDVKM. Here the CDR3 DNA reads TGTGCCACAACCCAAGGGGCCGAAAGTTATGGCTACACCTTC. It translates to CATTQGAESYGYTF.